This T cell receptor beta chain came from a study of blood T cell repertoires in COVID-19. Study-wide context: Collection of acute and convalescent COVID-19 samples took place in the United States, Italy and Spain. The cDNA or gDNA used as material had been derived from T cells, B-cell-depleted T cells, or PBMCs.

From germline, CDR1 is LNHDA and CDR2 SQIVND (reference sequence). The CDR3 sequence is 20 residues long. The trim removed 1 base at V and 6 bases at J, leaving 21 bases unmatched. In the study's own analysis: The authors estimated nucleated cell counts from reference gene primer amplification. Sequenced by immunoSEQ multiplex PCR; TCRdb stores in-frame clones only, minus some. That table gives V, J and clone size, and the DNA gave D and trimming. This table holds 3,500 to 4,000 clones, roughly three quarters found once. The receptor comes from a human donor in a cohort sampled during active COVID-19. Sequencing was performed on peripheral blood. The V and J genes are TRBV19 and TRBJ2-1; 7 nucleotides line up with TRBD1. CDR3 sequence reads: CASSIGLQEELDRPINEQFF. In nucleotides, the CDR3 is TGTGCCAGTAGTATAGGTCTTCAAGAAGAACTGGACAGGCCTATCAATGAGCAGTTCTTC. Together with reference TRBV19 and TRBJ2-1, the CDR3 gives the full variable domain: DGGITQSPKYLFRKEGQNVTLSCEQNLNHDAMYWYRQDPGQGLRLIYYSQIVNDFQKGDIAEGYSVSREKKESFPLTVTSAQKNPTAFYLCASSIGLQEELDRPINEQFFGPGTRLTVL.